One sample yielded the 10 T cell receptor beta chains listed below, sequenced in a study of cytomegalovirus exposure and HLA in healthy donors. This table comes from immunoSEQ multiplex PCR, and its TCRdb copy is limited to in-frame clones, with some not included. The sample has about 280,000 clones, roughly 88% seen once. The sequencing sample was made of PBMCs. The receptors were gathered from a young woman in good health and CMV-seronegative.

The chain couples TRBV4-1 to TRBJ1-2, with D unresolved. V was cut by 4 bases and J by 4 bases, with 10 bases left in between. Germline-derived CDR1 and CDR2 are MGHRA and YSYEKL. The CDR3 runs to 13 residues. CDR3: CASSPRVFYGYTF. CDR3 in DNA: TGCGCCAGCAGCCCGCGGGTATTCTATGGCTACACCTTC.

The genes are TRBV18 and TRBJ1-2, with TRBD1 matching 10 bases. Losses at the gene ends were 4 bases for V and 6 bases for J; bases not matched to a gene: 11. The CDR3 is 16 amino acids. Germline lookup yields CDR1 KGHSH and CDR2 LQKENI. The CDR3, as DNA: TGTGCCAGCTCACTTACCCCCGGGACAGGGGACCATGGCTACACCTTC. Encoded protein: CASSLTPGTGDHGYTF.

The J gene is TRBJ1-4, the V gene TRBV11-2; 9 bases line up with TRBD1. J lost 6 bases, V lost 5 bases, and 7 bases had no gene match. The germline V gene encodes CDR1 SGHAT and CDR2 FQNNGV. The CDR3 extends over 15 amino acids. DNA for the CDR3: TGTGCCAGCAGCGGTCGGACAGGGGATTATGAAAAACTGTTTTTT. The encoded protein is CASSGRTGDYEKLFF. Full variable domain (outside the CDR3, taken from reference TRBV11-2 and TRBJ1-4): EAGVAQSPRYKIIEKRQSVAFWCNPISGHATLYWYQQILGQGPKLLIQFQNNGVVDDSQLPKDRFSAERLKGVDSTLKIQPAKLEDSAVYLCASSGRTGDYEKLFFGSGTQLSVL.

The J gene is TRBJ2-3, the V gene TRBV5-1; no firm D call. The CDR3 is made up of 17 amino acids. Trimming left V 0 bases short and J 5 bases short, with 19 bases between. Germline CDR1 and CDR2: SGHRS and YFSETQ. The CDR3 is CASSLGDSLLGQDTQYF. Here the CDR3 DNA reads TGCGCCAGCAGCTTGGGAGATTCGTTATTGGGCCAAGATACGCAGTATTTT.

This CDR3 reads CASGRSNEQYF. CDR3 DNA sequence: TGTGCCAGCGGGAGGAGCAACGAGCAGTACTTC. The chain uses TRBV28 and TRBJ2-7, with D possibly TRBD2 on 6 matching bases. Trimming stripped 8 bases from V and 5 bases from J, with 10 bases between. The CDR3 sequence is 11 residues long. Germline V gene sequence: CDR1 MDHEN, CDR2 SYDVKM.

The chain links TRBV5-1 to TRBJ2-1; D is ambiguous. V was shortened by 0 bases and J by 8 bases, with 3 bases between the two germline ends. Per the germline V gene, CDR1 is SGHRS and CDR2 is YFSETQ. This CDR3 contains 11 residues. CDR3 sequence: CASSLAYEQFF. The CDR3 DNA is TGCGCCAGCAGCTTGGCTTATGAGCAGTTCTTC.

V is TRBV6-5 and J is TRBJ2-1; 8 bases line up with TRBD2. The CDR3 sequence is 14 residues long. V was clipped by 4 bases and J by 7 bases; unmatched bases: 6. The germline V gene encodes CDR1 MNHEY and CDR2 SVGAGI. This chain's CDR3 is CASSSRASGNEQFF. The CDR3 coding sequence is TGTGCCAGCAGTTCCCGTGCTAGCGGGAATGAGCAGTTCTTC.

The CDR3 loop reads CASSISSGTEAFF. The CDR3 region has the DNA TGTGCCAGTAGTATTTCCTCGGGCACTGAAGCTTTCTTT. This chain uses TRBV19 with TRBJ1-1; D is undetermined. Germline CDR1 LNHDA, CDR2 SQIVND (reference sequence). V lost 3 bases, J lost 4 bases, and 9 bases lay in between. The CDR3 extends over 13 amino acids.

The V gene is TRBV27, the J gene TRBJ2-5; maybe TRBD2 (6 bases). V was trimmed by 6 bases and J by 1 base, leaving 12 bases between them. The length of the CDR3 is 14 residues. CDR1 MNHEY and CDR2 SMNVEV come from the germline V gene (reference sequence). In DNA form, the CDR3 reads TGTGCCAGCAGCGCCGGACTATTCCAAGAGACCCAGTACTTC. Translated: CASSAGLFQETQYF.

V is TRBV29-1 and J is TRBJ1-2, with 8 bases matching TRBD1. With 3 bases clipped from V and 4 bases from J, the junction kept 7 bases outside the gene matches. This CDR3 is built from 14 residues. The germline V gene encodes CDR1 SQVTM and CDR2 ANQGSEA. The CDR3 bases are TGCAGCGTTGACTCTCAGGGGGCTTCCTATGGCTACACCTTC. The encoded protein is CSVDSQGASYGYTF. Looking up the rest from reference TRBV29-1 and TRBJ1-2 gives the full variable domain: SAVISQKPSRDICQRGTSLTIQCQVDSQVTMMFWYRQQPGQSLTLIATANQGSEATYESGFVIDKFPISRPNLTFSTLTVSNMSPEDSSIYLCSVDSQGASYGYTFGSGTRLTVV.